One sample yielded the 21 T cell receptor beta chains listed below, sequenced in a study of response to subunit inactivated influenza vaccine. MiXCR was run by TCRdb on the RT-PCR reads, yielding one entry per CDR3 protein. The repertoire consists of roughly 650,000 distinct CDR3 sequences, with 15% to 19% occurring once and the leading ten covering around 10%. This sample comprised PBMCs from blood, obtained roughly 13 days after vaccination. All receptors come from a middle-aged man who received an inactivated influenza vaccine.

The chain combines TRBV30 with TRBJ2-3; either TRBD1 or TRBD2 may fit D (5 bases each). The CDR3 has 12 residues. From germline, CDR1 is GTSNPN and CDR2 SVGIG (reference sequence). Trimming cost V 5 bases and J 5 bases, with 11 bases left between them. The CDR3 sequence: CAWGRGEDTQYF. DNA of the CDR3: TGTGCCTGGGGCCGGGGCGAAGATACGCAGTATTTT.

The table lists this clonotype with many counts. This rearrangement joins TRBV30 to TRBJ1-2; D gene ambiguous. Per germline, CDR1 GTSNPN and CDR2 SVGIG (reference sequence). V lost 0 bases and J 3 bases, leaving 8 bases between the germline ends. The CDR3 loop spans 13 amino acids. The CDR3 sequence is CAWSVQQHYGYTF. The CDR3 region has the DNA TGTGCCTGGAGTGTACAACAGCACTATGGCTACACCTTC.

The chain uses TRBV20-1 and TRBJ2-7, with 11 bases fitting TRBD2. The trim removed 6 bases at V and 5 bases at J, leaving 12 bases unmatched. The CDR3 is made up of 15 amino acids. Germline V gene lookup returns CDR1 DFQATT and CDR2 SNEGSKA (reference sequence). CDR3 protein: CSAGAVLAGDDEQYF. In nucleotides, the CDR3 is TGCAGTGCAGGGGCGGTACTAGCGGGAGACGACGAGCAGTACTTC.

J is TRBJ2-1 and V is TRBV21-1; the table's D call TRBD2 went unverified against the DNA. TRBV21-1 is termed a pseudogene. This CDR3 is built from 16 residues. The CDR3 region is CASSPRVTSGKAEQFF. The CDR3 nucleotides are TGTGCCAGCAGCCCCCGGGTGACTAGCGGGAAGGCTGAGCAGTTCTTC.

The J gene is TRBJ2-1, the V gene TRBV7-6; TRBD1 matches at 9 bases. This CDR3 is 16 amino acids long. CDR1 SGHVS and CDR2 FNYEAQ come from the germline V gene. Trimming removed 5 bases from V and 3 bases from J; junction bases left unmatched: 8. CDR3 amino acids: CASSPSPGQGYNEQFF. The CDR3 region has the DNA TGTGCCAGCAGCCCTTCTCCGGGACAGGGCTACAATGAGCAGTTCTTC. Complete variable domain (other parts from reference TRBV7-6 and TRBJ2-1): GAGVSQSPRYKVTKRGQDVALRCDPISGHVSLYWYRQALGQGPEFLTYFNYEAQQDKSGLPNDRFSAERPEGSISTLTIQRTEQRDSAMYRCASSPSPGQGYNEQFFGPGTRLTVL.

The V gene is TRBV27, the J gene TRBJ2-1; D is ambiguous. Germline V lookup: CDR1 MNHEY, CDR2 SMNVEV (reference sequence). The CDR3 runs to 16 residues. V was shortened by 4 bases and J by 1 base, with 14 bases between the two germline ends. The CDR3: CASSSHQEKSYNEQFF. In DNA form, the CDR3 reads TGTGCCAGCAGTTCCCATCAGGAAAAATCCTACAATGAGCAGTTCTTC.

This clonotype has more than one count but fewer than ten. CDR3 DNA: TGTGCCAGCGGGAGGGTCGTCGAGCAGTACTTC. It translates to CASGRVVEQYF. The gene calls are TRBV12-3 or TRBV12-4 and TRBJ2-7, with TRBD2 matching 7 bases. Germline trimming cut 8 bases from V and 6 bases from J; bases unmatched to any gene: 4. This CDR3 has 11 residues.

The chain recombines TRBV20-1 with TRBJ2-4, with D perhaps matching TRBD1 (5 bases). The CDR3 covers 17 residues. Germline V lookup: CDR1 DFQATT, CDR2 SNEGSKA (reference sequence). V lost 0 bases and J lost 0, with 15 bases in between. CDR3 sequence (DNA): TGCAGTGCTAGAGATCCCCAACGGACACTAGCCAAAAACATTCAGTACTTC. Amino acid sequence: CSARDPQRTLAKNIQYF.

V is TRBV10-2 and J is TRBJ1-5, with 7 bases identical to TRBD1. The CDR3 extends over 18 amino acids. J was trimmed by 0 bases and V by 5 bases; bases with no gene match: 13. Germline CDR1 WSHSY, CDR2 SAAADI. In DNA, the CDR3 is TGCGCCAGCAGTAACGGACAGGATTCTTTCGTTAGCAATCAGCCCCAGCATTTT. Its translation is CASSNGQDSFVSNQPQHF.

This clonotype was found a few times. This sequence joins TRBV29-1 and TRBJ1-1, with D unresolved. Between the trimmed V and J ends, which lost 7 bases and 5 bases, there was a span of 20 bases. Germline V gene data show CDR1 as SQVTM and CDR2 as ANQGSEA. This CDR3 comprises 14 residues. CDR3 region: CSALVFGRWTEAFF. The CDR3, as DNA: TGCAGCGCTCTTGTGTTCGGAAGGTGGACTGAAGCTTTCTTT.

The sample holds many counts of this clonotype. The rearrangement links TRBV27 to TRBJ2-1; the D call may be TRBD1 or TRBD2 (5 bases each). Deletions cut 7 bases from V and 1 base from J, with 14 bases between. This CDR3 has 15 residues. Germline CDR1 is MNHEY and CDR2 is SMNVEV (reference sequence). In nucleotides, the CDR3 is TGTGCCAGCAAGATCGGGACGGTTTCCTACAATGAGCAGTTCTTC. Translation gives CASKIGTVSYNEQFF.

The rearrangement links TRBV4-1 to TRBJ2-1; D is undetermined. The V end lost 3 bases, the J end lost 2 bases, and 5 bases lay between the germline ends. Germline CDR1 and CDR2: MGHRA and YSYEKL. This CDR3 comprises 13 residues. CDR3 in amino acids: CASSQLPYNEQFF. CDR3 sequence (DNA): TGCGCCAGCAGCCAGCTCCCCTACAATGAGCAGTTCTTC.

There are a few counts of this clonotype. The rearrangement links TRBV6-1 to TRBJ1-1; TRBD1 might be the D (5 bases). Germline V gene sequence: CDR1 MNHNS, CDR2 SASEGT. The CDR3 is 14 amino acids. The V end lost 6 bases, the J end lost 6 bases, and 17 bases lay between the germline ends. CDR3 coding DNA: TGTGCCAGCAGCACCCGATGGGGGATCTCTGAAGCTTTCTTT. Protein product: CASSTRWGISEAFF.

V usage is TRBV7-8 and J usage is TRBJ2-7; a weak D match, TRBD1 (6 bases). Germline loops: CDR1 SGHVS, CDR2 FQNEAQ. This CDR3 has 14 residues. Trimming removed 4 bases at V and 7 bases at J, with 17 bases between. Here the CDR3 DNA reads TGTGCCAGCAGCTCCCCGACTGGACAGAGGGAGCAGTACTTC. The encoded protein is CASSSPTGQREQYF.

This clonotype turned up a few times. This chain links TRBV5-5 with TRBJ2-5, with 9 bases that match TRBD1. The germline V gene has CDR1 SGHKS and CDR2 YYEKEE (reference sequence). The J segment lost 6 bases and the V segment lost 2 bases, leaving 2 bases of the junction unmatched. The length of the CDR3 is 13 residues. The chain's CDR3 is CASSFGQGQTQYF. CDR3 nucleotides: TGTGCCAGCAGCTTCGGACAGGGGCAGACCCAGTACTTC.

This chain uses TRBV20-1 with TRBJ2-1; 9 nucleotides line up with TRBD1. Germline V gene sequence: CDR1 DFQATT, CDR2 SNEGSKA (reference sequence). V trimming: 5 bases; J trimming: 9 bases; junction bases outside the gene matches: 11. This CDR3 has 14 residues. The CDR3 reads CSAVQQGARSEQFF. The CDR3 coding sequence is TGCAGTGCTGTTCAACAGGGGGCGCGGAGTGAGCAGTTCTTC.

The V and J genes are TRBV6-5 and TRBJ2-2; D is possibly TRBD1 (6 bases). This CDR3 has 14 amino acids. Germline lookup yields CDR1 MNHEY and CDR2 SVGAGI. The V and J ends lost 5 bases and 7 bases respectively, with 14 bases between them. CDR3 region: CASSHRDTGGELFF. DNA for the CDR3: TGTGCCAGCAGTCACCGGGACACCGGCGGGGAGCTGTTTTTT.

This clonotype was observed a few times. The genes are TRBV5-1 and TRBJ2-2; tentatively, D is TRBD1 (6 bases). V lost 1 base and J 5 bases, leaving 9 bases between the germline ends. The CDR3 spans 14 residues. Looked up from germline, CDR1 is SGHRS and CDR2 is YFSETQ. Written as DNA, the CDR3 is TGCGCCAGCAGCTTGACAGGGTGGACCGGGGAGCTGTTTTTT. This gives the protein CASSLTGWTGELFF.

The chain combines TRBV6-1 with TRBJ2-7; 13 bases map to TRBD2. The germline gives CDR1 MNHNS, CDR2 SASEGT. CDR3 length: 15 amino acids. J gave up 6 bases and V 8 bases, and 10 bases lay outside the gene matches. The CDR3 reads CASGGRTSGSFEQYF. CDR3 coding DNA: TGTGCCAGCGGCGGAAGGACTAGCGGGAGTTTCGAGCAGTACTTC.

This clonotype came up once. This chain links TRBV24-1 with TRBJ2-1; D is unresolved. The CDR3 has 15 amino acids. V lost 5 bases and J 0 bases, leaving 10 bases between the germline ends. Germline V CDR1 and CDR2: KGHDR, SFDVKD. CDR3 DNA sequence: TGTGCCACCAGTGGAAGGTCAAACTCCTACAATGAGCAGTTCTTC. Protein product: CATSGRSNSYNEQFF.

CDR3 region: CATTVSGAYEQYF. The CDR3 nucleotides are TGTGCCACCACCGTCTCAGGGGCCTACGAGCAGTACTTC. V gene TRBV12-3 or TRBV12-4 combines with J gene TRBJ2-7; tentatively, D is TRBD1 (6 bases). This CDR3 comprises 13 residues. Trimming took 10 bases from V and 2 from J, leaving 15 bases between them.